This TCR beta chain was identified in a study of radiotherapy plus CTLA-4 blockade in lung cancer (dated by TCRdb to between 2017 and 2018). For the study in its entirety: Among the enrolled patients, approximately 18% had an objective response, and about 30% reached disease control. Points the paper makes about the study in general: After treatment with radiotherapy and ipilimumab, TCR clones that came from tumors expanded in the peripheral blood. The strongest predictors of response were reported to be early dynamic shifts in blood T cell clones along with a rise in serum interferon-beta following radiation.

In this study, focal radiation therapy paired with CTLA-4 blockade (ipilimumab) was tested in patients who had chemo-refractory metastatic non-small-cell lung cancer. Clipping removes 5 bases from V and 3 bases from J, with 4 as the unmatched junction base count. The germline V gene yields SGHAT for CDR1 and FQNNGV for CDR2. The CDR3 numbers 14 residues from cysteine through phenylalanine. Only CDR3 DNA remains: 42 bases, in frame from the first base. With respect to this clone: There is no known antigen for this receptor. Base qualities were left out, and no much larger clone turns up one base away.

Libraries were built with the immunoSEQ multiplex PCR assay. As stored in TCRdb, this immuneACCESS dataset retains in-frame rearrangements with V and J assigned. A fraction of the clones does not appear; measured against another copy, unresolved V genes explain less than half of the discrepancy, and the remainder lacks a known reason. Within this sample are about 120,000 clones, with 85% to 90% of them counted one time only. The ten largest clones represent 5.5% to 8.5% of the sample. This clonotype was sampled from a human donor with non-small cell lung cancer that progressed on radiotherapy plus ipilimumab. This receptor chain uses TRBV11-2 and TRBJ2-7, and TRBD2 aligns with 10 junction nucleotides. This sample comprised peripheral blood, obtained from a patient treated with radiotherapy plus ipilimumab. The DNA sequence is TGTGCCAGCAGCCGGAGCGGGAGGGTCTACGAGCAGTACTTC. Translated, it gives CASSRSGRVYEQYF.